Included here is one T cell receptor beta chain sequence, with context. An end of the junction does not agree with germline; a read error may underlie this. The record originates from a study of shared clonotypes between healthy human individuals. Generated by immunoSEQ multiplex PCR, the TCRdb table keeps only in-frame clones and is missing some. The table lists around 640,000 clones, about 95% of them singletons. Naive CD8 cells comprised CD45RO-negative, CCR7-positively selected cells, excluding terminally differentiated effector memory CD45RA+ cells. CDR1 and CDR2 (germline): LNHDA, SQIVND (reference sequence). This CDR3 is built from 14 residues.

Sample: naive CD8+ T cells sorted from blood. This sequence was found in a woman aged 25 to 45 in good health. The chain carries TRBV19 and TRBJ2-6; 7 bases fit TRBD2. This CDR3 is CASSIAREANALTF. CDR3 in DNA: TGTGCCAGTAGTATAGCCCGGGAGGCCAACGCCCTGACTTTC.